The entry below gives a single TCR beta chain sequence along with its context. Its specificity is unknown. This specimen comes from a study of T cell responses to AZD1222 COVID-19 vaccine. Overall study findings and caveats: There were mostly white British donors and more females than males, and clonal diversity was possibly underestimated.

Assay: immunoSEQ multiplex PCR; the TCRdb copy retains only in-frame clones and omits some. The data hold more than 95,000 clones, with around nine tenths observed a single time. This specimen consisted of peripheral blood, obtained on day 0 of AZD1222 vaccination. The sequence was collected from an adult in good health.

This CDR3 reads CASSPRDSDTQYF. The DNA for the CDR3 is TGTGCCAGCAGCCCCCGGGACTCAGATACGCAGTATTTT. This chain joins TRBV11-3 and TRBJ2-3; possible D gene TRBD2, 6 bases. Germline CDR1 reads SGHNT; CDR2 reads YENEEA. CDR3 length: 13 amino acids. V shed 5 bases and J shed 4 bases, with 10 bases lying between them.